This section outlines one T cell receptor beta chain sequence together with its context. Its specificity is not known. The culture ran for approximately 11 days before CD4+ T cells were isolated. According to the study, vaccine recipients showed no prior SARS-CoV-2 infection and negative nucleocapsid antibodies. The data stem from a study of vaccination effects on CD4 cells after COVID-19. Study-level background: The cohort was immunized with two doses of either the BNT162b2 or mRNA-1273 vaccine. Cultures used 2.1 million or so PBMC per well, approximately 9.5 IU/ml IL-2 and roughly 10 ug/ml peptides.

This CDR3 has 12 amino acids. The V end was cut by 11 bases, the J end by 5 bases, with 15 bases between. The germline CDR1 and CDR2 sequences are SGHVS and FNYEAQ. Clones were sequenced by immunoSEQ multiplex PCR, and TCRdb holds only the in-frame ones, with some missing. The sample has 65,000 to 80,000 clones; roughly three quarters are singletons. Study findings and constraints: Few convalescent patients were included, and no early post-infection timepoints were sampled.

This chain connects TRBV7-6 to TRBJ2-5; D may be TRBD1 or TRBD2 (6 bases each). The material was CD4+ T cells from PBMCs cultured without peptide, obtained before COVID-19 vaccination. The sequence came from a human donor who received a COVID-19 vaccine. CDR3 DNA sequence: TGTGCCGCCGGGCAGGGGAGGGAGACCCAGTACTTC. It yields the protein CAAGQGRETQYF.